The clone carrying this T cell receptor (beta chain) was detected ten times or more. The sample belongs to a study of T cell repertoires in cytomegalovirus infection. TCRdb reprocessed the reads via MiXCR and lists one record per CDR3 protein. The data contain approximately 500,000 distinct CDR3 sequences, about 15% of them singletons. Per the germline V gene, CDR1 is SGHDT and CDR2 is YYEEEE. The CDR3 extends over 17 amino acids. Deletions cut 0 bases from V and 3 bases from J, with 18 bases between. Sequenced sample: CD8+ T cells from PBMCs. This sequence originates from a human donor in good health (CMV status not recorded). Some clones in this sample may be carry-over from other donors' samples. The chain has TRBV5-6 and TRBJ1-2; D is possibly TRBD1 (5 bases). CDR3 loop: CASSLAGRAAGDYGYTF. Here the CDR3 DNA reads TGTGCCAGCAGCTTGGCAGGGAGAGCGGCGGGGGACTATGGCTACACCTTC.